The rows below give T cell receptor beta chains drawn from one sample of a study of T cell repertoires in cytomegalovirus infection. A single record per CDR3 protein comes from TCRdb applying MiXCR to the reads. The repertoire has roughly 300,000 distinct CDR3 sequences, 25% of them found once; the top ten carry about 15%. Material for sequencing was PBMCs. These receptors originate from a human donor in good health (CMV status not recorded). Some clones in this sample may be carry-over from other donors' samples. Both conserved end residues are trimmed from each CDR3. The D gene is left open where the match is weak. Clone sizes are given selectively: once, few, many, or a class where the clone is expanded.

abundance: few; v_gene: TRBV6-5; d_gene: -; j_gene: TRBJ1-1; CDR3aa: ASSYGFLNTEAF
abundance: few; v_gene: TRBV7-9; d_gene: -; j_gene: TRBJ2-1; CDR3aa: ASSARVQGNNEQF
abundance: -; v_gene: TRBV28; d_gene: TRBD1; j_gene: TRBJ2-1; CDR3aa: ASETIGQGARNEQF
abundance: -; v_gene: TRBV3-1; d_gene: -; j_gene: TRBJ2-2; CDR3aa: ASSQSHQNGELF
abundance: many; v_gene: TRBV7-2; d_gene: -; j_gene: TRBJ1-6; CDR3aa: ASSLGADLSSYNSPLH
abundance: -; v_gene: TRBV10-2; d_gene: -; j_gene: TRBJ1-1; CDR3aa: ASSEGGMNTEAF
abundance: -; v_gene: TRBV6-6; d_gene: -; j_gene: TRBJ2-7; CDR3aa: ASTRTKNSYEQY
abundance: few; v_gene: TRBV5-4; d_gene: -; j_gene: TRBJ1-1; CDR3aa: ASSLVGAVNTEAF
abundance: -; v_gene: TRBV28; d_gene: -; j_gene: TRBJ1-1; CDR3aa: ASSFTGFPNTEAF
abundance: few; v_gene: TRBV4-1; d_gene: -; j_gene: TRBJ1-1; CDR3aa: ASSQDWRSGTEAF
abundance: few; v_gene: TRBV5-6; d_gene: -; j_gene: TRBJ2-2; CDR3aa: ASSTETGELF
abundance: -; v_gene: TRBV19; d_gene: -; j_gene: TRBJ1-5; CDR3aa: ASSMRRGDNQPQH
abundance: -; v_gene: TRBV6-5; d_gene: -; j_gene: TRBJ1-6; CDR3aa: ASSYPGTSTLH
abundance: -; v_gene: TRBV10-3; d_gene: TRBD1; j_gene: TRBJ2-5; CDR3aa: AIGQGFQETQY
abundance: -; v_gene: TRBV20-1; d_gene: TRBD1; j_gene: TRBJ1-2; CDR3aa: SAPPGGFYGYT
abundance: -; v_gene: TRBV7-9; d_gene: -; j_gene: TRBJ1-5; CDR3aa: ASSFLEGNQPQH
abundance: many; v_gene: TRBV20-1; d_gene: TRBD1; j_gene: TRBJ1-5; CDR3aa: SAGTGTNHQPQH
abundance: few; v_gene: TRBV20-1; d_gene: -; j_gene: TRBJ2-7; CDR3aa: SAGTGGEQY